The 29 T cell receptor beta chains given below trace back to one sample, sequenced in a study of cytomegalovirus exposure and HLA in healthy donors. It was with 60 Vbeta and 13 Jbeta primers that the PCR ran. The method was immunoSEQ multiplex PCR; TCRdb's version includes in-frame clones alone and lacks a portion of them. Of some 51,000 clones listed, about 69% are singletons. Sequencing input: PBMCs. The source of these receptors is a man aged 35 to 55 in good health and CMV-seropositive.

The chain recombines TRBV20-1 with TRBJ1-1; no clear D gene. The V end was cut by 6 bases, the J end by 3 bases, with 8 bases between. Germline loops: CDR1 DFQATT, CDR2 SNEGSKA (reference sequence). The CDR3 consists of 11 residues. Here the CDR3 reads CSAPEDTEAFF. CDR3 DNA sequence: TGCAGTGCCCCCGAGGACACTGAAGCTTTCTTT.

J is TRBJ2-2 and V is TRBV5-1, with TRBD2 matching over 7 bases. V lost 3 bases, J lost 1 base, and 6 bases stayed unmatched. The germline CDR1 and CDR2 sequences are SGHRS and YFSETQ. CDR3 length: 16 amino acids. The CDR3 region has the DNA TGCGCCAGCAGCTCGGGGGGAGGGCTGAACACCGGGGAGCTGTTTTTT. Its protein product is CASSSGGGLNTGELFF.

The chain carries TRBV19 and TRBJ1-2; 7 nucleotides match TRBD1. The ends lost 3 bases at V and 8 bases at J; junction bases unmatched: 12. CDR1 LNHDA and CDR2 SQIVND come from the germline V gene (reference sequence). CDR3 length: 15 amino acids. Written as DNA, the CDR3 is TGTGCCAGTAGTATTAGCTTCCCGCAGGGGGGCGGCTACACCTTC. Amino acids: CASSISFPQGGGYTF.

The CDR3 spells CASRANRRLNEKLFF. The CDR3 coding sequence is TGCGCCAGCAGAGCTAACAGGCGCCTTAATGAAAAACTGTTTTTT. The rearrangement links TRBV5-1 to TRBJ1-4, with a possible D match to TRBD1 (5 bases). Per the germline V gene, CDR1 is SGHRS and CDR2 is YFSETQ. The CDR3 has 15 amino acids. Trimming took 5 bases from V and 4 from J, leaving 15 bases between them.

The CDR3 DNA sequence: TGTGCCAGCAGCCCGGAGGTCACAGATACGCAGTATTTT. Its protein is CASSPEVTDTQYF. The chain recombines TRBV5-4 with TRBJ2-3; weak D call: TRBD2 (5 bases). Trimming stripped 4 bases from V and 2 bases from J, with 8 bases between. This CDR3 is built from 13 residues. Germline CDR1 and CDR2: SGHNT and YYREEE (reference sequence).

The rearrangement links TRBV19 to TRBJ2-2, with 7 bases matching TRBD2. Germline CDR1 LNHDA, CDR2 SQIVND (reference sequence). J was trimmed by 0 bases and V by 7 bases; bases with no gene match: 8. The CDR3 is made up of 16 amino acids. The CDR3 loop is CASTQASGPNTGELFF. CDR3 bases: TGTGCCAGTACTCAGGCTAGCGGACCGAACACCGGGGAGCTGTTTTTT.

The chain recombines TRBV30 with TRBJ1-6; D might be TRBD1 (6 bases). The V gene's germline CDR1 is GTSNPN and CDR2 SVGIG (reference sequence). V was cut by 1 base and J by 7 bases, with 11 bases left in between. There are 14 residues in the CDR3. The CDR3, as DNA: TGTGCCTGGAGTGGAGGACAGTTGAATTCACCCCTCCACTTT. This translates into CAWSGGQLNSPLHF.

The chain uses TRBV9 and TRBJ2-7; 9 bases line up with TRBD1. Germline loops: CDR1 SGDLS, CDR2 YYNGEE. With V trimmed by 4 bases and J by 5 bases, 7 bases remained unmatched. The CDR3 length is 14 residues. The CDR3 loop is CASSLDRGRNEQYF. The CDR3 coding sequence is TGTGCCAGCAGCTTGGACAGGGGTCGGAACGAGCAGTACTTC.

This clone was counted between two and nine times. This chain uses TRBV18 with TRBJ1-5; TRBD1 matches 8 bases. J lost 2 bases, V lost 6 bases, and 9 bases had no gene match. The CDR3 length is 16 residues. Germline V CDR1 and CDR2: KGHSH, LQKENI. This chain's CDR3 is CASSALQGVGNQPQHF. CDR3 DNA sequence: TGTGCCAGCTCTGCACTACAGGGGGTGGGCAATCAGCCCCAGCATTTT.

The chain is built from TRBV6-4 and TRBJ2-1, with D possibly being TRBD1 (6 bases). Looked up from germline, CDR1 is MRHNA and CDR2 is SNTAGT. The germline V and J ends were trimmed by 4 bases and 3 bases, with 13 bases remaining between them. The CDR3 sequence is 15 residues long. The CDR3 spells CASSALTGIYNEQFF. CDR3 sequence (DNA): TGTGCCAGCAGTGCCTTAACAGGGATCTACAATGAGCAGTTCTTC.

V is TRBV2 and J is TRBJ1-1, with TRBD1 identical over 7 bases. The length of the CDR3 is 13 residues. The V and J ends lost 6 bases and 7 bases, in that order; junction bases with no gene match: 8. From germline, CDR1 is SNHLY and CDR2 FYNNEI. The CDR3 nucleotides read TGTGCCAGCAGCTTCGACAGGGAAGGTGAAGCTTTCTTT. Protein: CASSFDREGEAFF.

The rearrangement links TRBV5-1 to TRBJ2-3; 13 nucleotides match TRBD2. CDR3 length equals 16 residues. Unmatched junction bases numbered 5, after V lost 5 bases and J lost 2 bases. Germline CDR1 and CDR2: SGHRS and YFSETQ. As DNA, the CDR3 is TGCGCCAGCAGTCTTGGGACTAGCGGGGCCACAGATACGCAGTATTTT. This sequence encodes CASSLGTSGATDTQYF.

In its sample, this clone was seen a few times. The J gene is TRBJ2-3, the V gene TRBV29-1; 7 bases map to TRBD2. The CDR3 consists of 13 residues. CDR1 and CDR2 (germline): SQVTM, ANQGSEA. Germline trimming cut 7 bases from V and 4 bases from J; bases unmatched to any gene: 8. The CDR3 is CSGAGRGSDTQYF. The CDR3, as DNA: TGCAGCGGAGCGGGGCGGGGGTCAGATACGCAGTATTTT.

This clone was detected once. The gene calls are TRBV5-4 and TRBJ2-2; TRBD1 matches 8 bases. This CDR3 region has 15 residues. The trim removed 5 bases at V and 1 base at J, leaving 4 bases unmatched. The germline CDR1 and CDR2 sequences are SGHNT and YYREEE (reference sequence). The CDR3 spells CASRSGTGNTGELFF. CDR3 coding DNA: TGTGCCAGCAGGTCCGGGACAGGGAACACCGGGGAGCTGTTTTTT.

This clone was detected only once. The V gene is TRBV5-1, the J gene TRBJ1-2; perhaps TRBD1 as D (6 bases). The germline V gene has CDR1 SGHRS and CDR2 YFSETQ. V lost 4 bases and J lost 3, with 19 bases in between. The CDR3 covers 16 residues. The CDR3 bases are TGCGCCAGCAGCCCACGGCCGGGGGGCAGCGACTATGGCTACACCTTC. Translation: CASSPRPGGSDYGYTF.

This rearrangement joins TRBV7-6 to TRBJ2-7, with D tentatively TRBD1 (6 bases). Germline CDR1 reads SGHVS; CDR2 reads FNYEAQ. V shed 1 base and J shed 3 bases, with 7 bases lying between them. This CDR3 has 13 residues. The CDR3 loop is CASSLGRGYEQYF. Written as DNA, the CDR3 is TGTGCCAGCAGCTTAGGCAGGGGCTACGAGCAGTACTTC. The full variable domain, its missing parts supplied by reference TRBV7-6 and TRBJ2-7, is GAGVSQSPRYKVTKRGQDVALRCDPISGHVSLYWYRQALGQGPEFLTYFNYEAQQDKSGLPNDRFSAERPEGSISTLTIQRTEQRDSAMYRCASSLGRGYEQYFGPGTRLTVT.

In this sample, this clone turned up a few times. The chain links TRBV6-1 to TRBJ1-2, with D possibly being TRBD1 (5 bases). V lost 2 bases, J lost 7 bases, and 20 bases lay in between. The CDR3 consists of 16 residues. Germline CDR1 MNHNS, CDR2 SASEGT. This CDR3 is CASSEKRRVSIGGYTF. In DNA, the CDR3 is TGTGCCAGCAGTGAAAAGCGCAGGGTATCGATAGGTGGCTACACCTTC.

This clone was counted only a few times. The genes are TRBV6-5 and TRBJ2-3; 8 nucleotides agree with TRBD2. Germline lookup yields CDR1 MNHEY and CDR2 SVGAGI. This CDR3 region has 12 residues. The V gene end was trimmed by 7 bases and the J gene end by 13 bases; junction bases not matched to a gene: 10. DNA of the CDR3: TGTGCCAGCACCCCCGACGGGGGGGCTAAGTATTTT. It is translated as CASTPDGGAKYF.

The chain carries TRBV9 and TRBJ1-2, with unresolved D. Germline CDR1 reads SGDLS; CDR2 reads YYNGEE. V gave up 7 bases and J gave up 4 bases, with 17 bases separating them. The CDR3 length is 14 residues. This CDR3 reads CASGQTDRFYGYTF. CDR3 in DNA: TGTGCCAGCGGCCAGACTGACCGATTCTATGGCTACACCTTC. Full variable domain (outside the CDR3, taken from reference TRBV9 and TRBJ1-2): DSGVTQTPKHLITATGQRVTLRCSPRSGDLSVYWYQQSLDQGLQFLIQYYNGEERAKGNILERFSAQQFPDLHSELNLSSLELGDSALYFCASGQTDRFYGYTFGSGTRLTVV.

The rearrangement uses TRBV25-1 and TRBJ2-1, with a possible D match to TRBD1 (7 bases). CDR1 and CDR2 from the germline V gene are MGHDK and SYGVNS. The CDR3 has 15 amino acids. The V end was cut by 1 base, the J end by 3 bases, with 10 bases between. Here the CDR3 reads CASSEWQGGYNEQFF. The CDR3 DNA reads as TGTGCCAGCAGTGAATGGCAGGGGGGCTACAATGAGCAGTTCTTC.

The V and J genes are TRBV7-9 and TRBJ2-7; the D gene is possibly TRBD1 (6 bases). Germline-derived CDR1 and CDR2 are SEHNR and FQNEAQ (reference sequence). The ends were cut back, 5 bases at V and 6 bases at J, with 14 bases in the middle. The CDR3 extends over 13 amino acids. CDR3: CASSLTQGFEQYF. DNA of the CDR3: TGTGCCAGCAGCCTCACCCAGGGGTTCGAGCAGTACTTC.

This sequence joins TRBV6-5 and TRBJ2-1, with TRBD1 identical over 9 bases. Germline V gene lookup returns CDR1 MNHEY and CDR2 SVGAGI. Unmatched junction bases numbered 6, after V lost 6 bases and J lost 3 bases. The CDR3 is 15 amino acids. CDR3 nucleotide sequence: TGTGCCAGCAGGCCCGGGACAGGGATCTACAATGAGCAGTTCTTC. It yields the protein CASRPGTGIYNEQFF.

The J gene is TRBJ1-6, the V gene TRBV27; 7 bases line up with TRBD1. Germline trimming cut 3 bases from V and 0 bases from J; bases unmatched to any gene: 5. Germline loops: CDR1 MNHEY, CDR2 SMNVEV (reference sequence). This CDR3 contains 17 residues. CDR3 bases: TGTGCCAGCAGTTTCCGACAGGGACGCTCCTATAATTCACCCCTCCACTTT. Translated: CASSFRQGRSYNSPLHF.

This clone occurred a few times. The rearrangement joins TRBV6-5 to TRBJ1-3; D unclear. Germline assignment: CDR1 MNHEY and CDR2 SVGAGI. Trimming removed 0 bases at V and 6 bases at J, with 6 bases between. This CDR3 has 13 residues. CDR3 in DNA: TGTGCCAGCAGTTACTCGACAAAAAACACCATATATTTT. Translated: CASSYSTKNTIYF.

The chain employs TRBV25-1 and TRBJ1-2, with D unresolved. Germline CDR1 is MGHDK and CDR2 is SYGVNS. The CDR3 is made up of 14 amino acids. The V gene lost 0 bases and the J gene lost 4 bases, with 9 bases spanning the gap. The CDR3 loop reads CASSEYSGPYGYTF. In DNA, the CDR3 is TGTGCCAGCAGTGAATATTCTGGGCCCTATGGCTACACCTTC.

The V gene is TRBV7-6, the J gene TRBJ1-2, with 8 bases fitting TRBD1. Germline V gene lookup returns CDR1 SGHVS and CDR2 FNYEAQ. The CDR3 totals 15 residues. The junction had 4 bases not matched to a gene; V was cut back by 0 bases and J by 4 bases. CDR3 sequence reads: CASSLAQGGVYGYTF. CDR3 bases: TGTGCCAGCAGCTTAGCACAGGGGGGGGTCTATGGCTACACCTTC.

The chain couples TRBV7-6 to TRBJ1-6, with a weak D call TRBD1 (5 bases). The CDR3 loop spans 16 amino acids. From germline, CDR1 is SGHVS and CDR2 FNYEAQ. V was pared by 5 bases and J by 6 bases, with 17 bases between. CDR3 region: CASSPSRGLGNSPLHF. The CDR3 DNA reads TGTGCCAGCAGCCCGAGCCGGGGGTTAGGTAATTCACCCCTCCACTTT.

The V call is TRBV25-1, the J call TRBJ1-1; unclear D gene. This CDR3 region has 16 residues. V lost 8 bases and J 4 bases, leaving 23 bases between the germline ends. Germline V gene lookup returns CDR1 MGHDK and CDR2 SYGVNS. CDR3 nucleotide sequence: TGTGCCAGCTCAGTGGGAGAAGGGATGGAGGCCACTGAAGCTTTCTTT. Its protein is CASSVGEGMEATEAFF.

V gene TRBV6-4 combines with J gene TRBJ1-5; D gene ambiguous. Trimming left V 8 bases short and J 4 bases short, with 18 bases between. From germline, CDR1 is MRHNA and CDR2 SNTAGT. This CDR3 has 15 amino acids. The CDR3 nucleotides read TGTGCCAGCGCTCTCCATGGGAGAGGGAATCAGCCCCAGCATTTT. As protein: CASALHGRGNQPQHF.